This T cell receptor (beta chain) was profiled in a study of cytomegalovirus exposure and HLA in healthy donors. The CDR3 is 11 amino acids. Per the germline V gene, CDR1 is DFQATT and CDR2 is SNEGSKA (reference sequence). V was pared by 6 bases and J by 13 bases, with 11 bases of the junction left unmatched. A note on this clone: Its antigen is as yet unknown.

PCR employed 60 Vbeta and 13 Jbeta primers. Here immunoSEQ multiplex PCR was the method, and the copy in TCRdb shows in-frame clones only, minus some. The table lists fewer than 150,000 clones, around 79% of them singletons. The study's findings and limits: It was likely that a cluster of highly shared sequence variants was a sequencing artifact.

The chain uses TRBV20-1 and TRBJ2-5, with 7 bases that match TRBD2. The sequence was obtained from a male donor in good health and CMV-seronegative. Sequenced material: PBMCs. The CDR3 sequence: CSAQEPGLLYF. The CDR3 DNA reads TGCAGTGCCCAAGAGCCGGGACTACTGTACTTC.